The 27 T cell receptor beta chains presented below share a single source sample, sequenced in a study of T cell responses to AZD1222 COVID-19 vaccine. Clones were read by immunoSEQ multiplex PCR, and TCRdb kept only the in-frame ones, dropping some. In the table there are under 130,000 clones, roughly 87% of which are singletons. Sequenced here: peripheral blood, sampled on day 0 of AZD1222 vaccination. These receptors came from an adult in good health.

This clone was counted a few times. This chain's CDR3 is CASSTGTSRSEKLFF. The CDR3 DNA sequence: TGCGCCAGCAGCACCGGGACATCCCGGAGTGAAAAACTGTTTTTT. This sequence joins TRBV5-1 and TRBJ1-4, with a possible D match to TRBD1 (6 bases). The V gene's germline CDR1 is SGHRS and CDR2 YFSETQ. V shed 4 bases and J shed 7 bases, with 17 bases lying between them. This CDR3 contains 15 residues.

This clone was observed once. The CDR3 coding sequence is TGTGCCAGCAGTGGAGCCGGGACCTTTAACTATGGCTACACCTTC. Translating it yields CASSGAGTFNYGYTF. The chain couples TRBV6-2 or TRBV6-3 to TRBJ1-2; D might be TRBD1 (5 bases). Between the trimmed V and J ends, which lost 5 bases and 1 base, there was a span of 14 bases. This CDR3 comprises 15 residues. In germline, CDR1 is MNHEY, CDR2 SVGEGT.

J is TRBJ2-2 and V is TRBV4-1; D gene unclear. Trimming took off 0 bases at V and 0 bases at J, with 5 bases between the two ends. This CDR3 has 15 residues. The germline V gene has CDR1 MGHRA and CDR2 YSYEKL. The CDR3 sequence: CASSQDGTNTGELFF. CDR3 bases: TGCGCCAGCAGCCAAGATGGCACGAACACCGGGGAGCTGTTTTTT.

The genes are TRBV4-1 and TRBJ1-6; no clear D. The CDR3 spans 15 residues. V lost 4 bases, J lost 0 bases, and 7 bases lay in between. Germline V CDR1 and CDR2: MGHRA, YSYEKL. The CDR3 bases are TGCGCCAGCAGCCTTCGAATCTCCTATAATTCACCCCTCCACTTT. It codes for CASSLRISYNSPLHF.

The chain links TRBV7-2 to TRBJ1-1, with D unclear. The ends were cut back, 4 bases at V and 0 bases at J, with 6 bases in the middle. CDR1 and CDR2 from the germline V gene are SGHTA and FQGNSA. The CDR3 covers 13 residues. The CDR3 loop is CASSSQLNTEAFF. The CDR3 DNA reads TGTGCCAGCAGCTCCCAACTGAACACTGAAGCTTTCTTT.

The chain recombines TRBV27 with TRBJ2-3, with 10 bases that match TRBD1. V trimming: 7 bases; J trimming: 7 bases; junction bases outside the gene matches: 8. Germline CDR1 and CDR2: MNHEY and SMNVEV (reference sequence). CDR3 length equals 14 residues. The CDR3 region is CASTKGQGFYTQYF. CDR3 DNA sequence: TGTGCCAGCACAAAGGGACAGGGGTTTTATACGCAGTATTTT.

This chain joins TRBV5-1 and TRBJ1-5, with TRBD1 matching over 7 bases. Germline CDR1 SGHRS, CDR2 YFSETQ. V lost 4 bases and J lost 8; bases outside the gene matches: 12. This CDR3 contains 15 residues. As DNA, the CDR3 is TGCGCCAGCAGCCCCGGGGGACAGCCACATGAGCCCCAGCATTTT. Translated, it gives CASSPGGQPHEPQHF.

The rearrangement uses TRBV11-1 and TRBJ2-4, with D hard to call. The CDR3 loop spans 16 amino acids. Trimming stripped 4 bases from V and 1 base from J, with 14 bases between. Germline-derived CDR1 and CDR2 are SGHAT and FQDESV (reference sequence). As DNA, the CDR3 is TGTGCCAGCAGCTCACAATCTGACGGCGCCAAAAACATTCAGTACTTC. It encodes CASSSQSDGAKNIQYF.

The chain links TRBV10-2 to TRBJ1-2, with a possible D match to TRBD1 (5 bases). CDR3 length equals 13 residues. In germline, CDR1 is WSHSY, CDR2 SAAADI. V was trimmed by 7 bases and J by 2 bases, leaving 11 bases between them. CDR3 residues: CASNWDRNYGYTF. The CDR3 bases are TGCGCCAGCAATTGGGACCGAAACTATGGCTACACCTTC.

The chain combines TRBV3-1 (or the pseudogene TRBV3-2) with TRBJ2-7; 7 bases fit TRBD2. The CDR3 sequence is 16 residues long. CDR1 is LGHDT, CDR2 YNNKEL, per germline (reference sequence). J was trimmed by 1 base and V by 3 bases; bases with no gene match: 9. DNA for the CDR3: TGTGCCAGCAGCCACGCCCAGCCAGCGGGGTCCTACGAGCAGTACTTC. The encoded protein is CASSHAQPAGSYEQYF.

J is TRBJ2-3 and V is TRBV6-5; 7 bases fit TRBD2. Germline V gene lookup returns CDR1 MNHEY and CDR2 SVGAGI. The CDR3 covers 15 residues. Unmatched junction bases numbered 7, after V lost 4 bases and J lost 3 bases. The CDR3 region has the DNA TGTGCCAGCAGTTTACTGGGGGGAGGGACAGATACGCAGTATTTT. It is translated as CASSLLGGGTDTQYF.

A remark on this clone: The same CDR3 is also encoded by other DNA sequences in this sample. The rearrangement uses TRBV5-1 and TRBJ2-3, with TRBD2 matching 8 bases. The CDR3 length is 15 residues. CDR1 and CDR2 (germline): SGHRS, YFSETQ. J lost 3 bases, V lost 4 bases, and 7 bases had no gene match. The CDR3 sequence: CASSLRGVRTDTQYF. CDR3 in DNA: TGCGCCAGCAGCCTGCGGGGGGTACGAACAGATACGCAGTATTTT.

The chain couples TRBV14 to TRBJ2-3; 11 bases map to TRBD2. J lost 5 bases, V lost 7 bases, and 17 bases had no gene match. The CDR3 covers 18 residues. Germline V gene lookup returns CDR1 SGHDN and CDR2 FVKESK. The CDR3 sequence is CASKKGGTSGGPRDTQYF. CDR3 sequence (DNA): TGTGCCAGCAAAAAAGGGGGAACTAGCGGGGGACCGAGAGATACGCAGTATTTT.

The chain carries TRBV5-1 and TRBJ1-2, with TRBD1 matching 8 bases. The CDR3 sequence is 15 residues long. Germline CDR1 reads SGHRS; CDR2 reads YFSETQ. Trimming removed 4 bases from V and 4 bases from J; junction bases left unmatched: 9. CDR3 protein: CASSKTGVPTYGYTF. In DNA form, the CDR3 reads TGCGCCAGCAGCAAGACAGGGGTCCCTACCTATGGCTACACCTTC.

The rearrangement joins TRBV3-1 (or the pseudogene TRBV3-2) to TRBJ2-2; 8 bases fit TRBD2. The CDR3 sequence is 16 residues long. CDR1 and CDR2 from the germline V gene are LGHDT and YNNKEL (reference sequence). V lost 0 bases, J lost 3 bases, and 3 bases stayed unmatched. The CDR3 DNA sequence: TGTGCCAGCAGCCAAGATTCACTAGCGGACACCGGGGAGCTGTTTTTT. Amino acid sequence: CASSQDSLADTGELFF.

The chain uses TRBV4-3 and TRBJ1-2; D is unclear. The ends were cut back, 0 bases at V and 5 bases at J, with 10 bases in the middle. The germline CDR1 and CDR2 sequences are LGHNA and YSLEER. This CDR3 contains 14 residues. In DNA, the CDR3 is TGCGCCAGCAGCCAAGATTTTCAGGCTTATGGCTACACCTTC. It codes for CASSQDFQAYGYTF.

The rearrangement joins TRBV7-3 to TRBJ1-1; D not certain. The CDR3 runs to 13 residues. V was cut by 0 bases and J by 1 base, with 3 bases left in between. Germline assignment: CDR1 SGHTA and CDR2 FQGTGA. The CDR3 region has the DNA TGTGCCAGCAGCTTAACTGAGAACACTGAAGCTTTCTTT. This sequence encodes CASSLTENTEAFF. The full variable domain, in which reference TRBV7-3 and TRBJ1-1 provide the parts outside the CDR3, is GAGVSQTPSNKVTEKGKYVELRCDPISGHTALYWYRQSLGQGPEFLIYFQGTGAADDSGLPNDRFFAVRPEGSVSTLKIQRTERGDSAVYLCASSLTENTEAFFGQGTRLTVV.

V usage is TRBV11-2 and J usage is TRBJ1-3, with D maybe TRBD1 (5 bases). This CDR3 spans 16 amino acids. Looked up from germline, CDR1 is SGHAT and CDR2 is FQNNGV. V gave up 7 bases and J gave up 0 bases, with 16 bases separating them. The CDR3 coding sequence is TGTGCCAGCACCGCTGGGGGACTAAGCTCTGGAAACACCATATATTTT. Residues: CASTAGGLSSGNTIYF.

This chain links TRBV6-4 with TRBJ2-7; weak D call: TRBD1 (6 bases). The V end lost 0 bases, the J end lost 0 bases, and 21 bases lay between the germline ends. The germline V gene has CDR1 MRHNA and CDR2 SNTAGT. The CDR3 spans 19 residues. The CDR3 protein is CASSDSIEIPDRFSYEQYF. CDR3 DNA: TGTGCCAGCAGTGACTCGATCGAAATCCCGGACAGATTCTCCTACGAGCAGTACTTC.

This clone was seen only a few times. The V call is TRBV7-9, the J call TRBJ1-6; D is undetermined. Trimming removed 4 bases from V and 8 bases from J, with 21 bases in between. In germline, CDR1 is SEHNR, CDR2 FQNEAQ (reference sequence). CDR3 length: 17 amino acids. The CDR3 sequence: CASSSIQRGNRHSPLHF. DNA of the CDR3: TGTGCCAGCAGCTCTATACAGAGAGGGAACCGGCATTCACCCCTCCACTTT. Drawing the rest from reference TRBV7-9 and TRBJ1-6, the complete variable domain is DTGVSQNPRHKITKRGQNVTFRCDPISEHNRLYWYRQTLGQGPEFLTYFQNEAQLEKSRLLSDRFSAERPKGSFSTLEIQRTEQGDSAMYLCASSSIQRGNRHSPLHFGNGTRLTVT.

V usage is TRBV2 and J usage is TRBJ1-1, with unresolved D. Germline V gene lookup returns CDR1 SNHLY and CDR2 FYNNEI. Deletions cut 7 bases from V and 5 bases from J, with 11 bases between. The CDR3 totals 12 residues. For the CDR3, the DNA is TGTGCCAGCAAAGATCCTGGGACTGAAGCTTTCTTT. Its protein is CASKDPGTEAFF. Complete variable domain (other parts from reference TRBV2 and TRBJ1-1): EPEVTQTPSHQVTQMGQEVILRCVPISNHLYFYWYRQILGQKVEFLVSFYNNEISEKSEIFDDQFSVERPDGSNFTLKIRSTKLEDSAMYFCASKDPGTEAFFGQGTRLTVV.

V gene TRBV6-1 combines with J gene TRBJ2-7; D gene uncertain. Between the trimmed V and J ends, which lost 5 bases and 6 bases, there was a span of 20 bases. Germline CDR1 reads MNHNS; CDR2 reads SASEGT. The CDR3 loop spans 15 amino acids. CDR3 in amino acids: CASSSPQSVGREQYF. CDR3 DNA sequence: TGTGCCAGCAGTTCCCCCCAGTCAGTCGGTCGCGAGCAGTACTTC.

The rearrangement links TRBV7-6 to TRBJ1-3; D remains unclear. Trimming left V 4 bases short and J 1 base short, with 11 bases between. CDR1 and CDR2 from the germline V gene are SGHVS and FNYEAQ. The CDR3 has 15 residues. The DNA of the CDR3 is TGTGCCAGCAGCTCGAGTTCCTTGTCTGGAAACACCATATATTTT. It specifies CASSSSSLSGNTIYF. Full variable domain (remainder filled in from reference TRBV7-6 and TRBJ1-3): GAGVSQSPRYKVTKRGQDVALRCDPISGHVSLYWYRQALGQGPEFLTYFNYEAQQDKSGLPNDRFSAERPEGSISTLTIQRTEQRDSAMYRCASSSSSLSGNTIYFGEGSWLTVV.

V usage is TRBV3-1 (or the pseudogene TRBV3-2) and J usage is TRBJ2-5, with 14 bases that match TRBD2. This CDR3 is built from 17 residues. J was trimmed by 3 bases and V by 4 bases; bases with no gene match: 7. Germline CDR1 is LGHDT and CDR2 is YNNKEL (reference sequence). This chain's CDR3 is CASSPKGLAGVKETQYF. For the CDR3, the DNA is TGTGCCAGCAGCCCGAAGGGACTAGCGGGGGTGAAAGAGACCCAGTACTTC.

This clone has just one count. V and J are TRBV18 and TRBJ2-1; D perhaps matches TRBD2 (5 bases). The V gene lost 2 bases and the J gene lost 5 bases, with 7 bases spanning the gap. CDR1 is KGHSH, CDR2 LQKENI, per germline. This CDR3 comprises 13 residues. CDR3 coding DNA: TGTGCCAGCTCACCAGTCGGGAACAATGAGCAGTTCTTC. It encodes CASSPVGNNEQFF.

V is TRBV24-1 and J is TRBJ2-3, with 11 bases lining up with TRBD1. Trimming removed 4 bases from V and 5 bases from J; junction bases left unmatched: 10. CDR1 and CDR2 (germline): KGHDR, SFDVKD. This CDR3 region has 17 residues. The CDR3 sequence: CATSDPDGTGGIDTQYF. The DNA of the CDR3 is TGTGCCACCAGTGACCCAGACGGGACAGGGGGTATAGATACGCAGTATTTT.

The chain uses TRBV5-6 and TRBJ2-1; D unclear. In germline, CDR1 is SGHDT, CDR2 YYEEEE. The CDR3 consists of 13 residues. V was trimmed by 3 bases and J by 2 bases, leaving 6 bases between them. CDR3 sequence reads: CASSSFAYNEQFF. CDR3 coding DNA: TGTGCCAGCAGCTCGTTCGCCTACAATGAGCAGTTCTTC.